The clone carrying this TCR beta chain was recorded at least ten times. Via MiXCR, TCRdb re-called the PCR reads. The sample lists under 95,000 clones; 8% to 9.5% were seen once. This sample was included in a study of metastatic and nonmetastatic thyroid tumors. As for the study in general: A comparison of repertoires was made across blood and tumor or nodule tissue from malignant and benign thyroid patients.

None of the patients had undergone any treatment ahead of thyroid surgery. Germline loops: CDR1 SGHRS, CDR2 YFSETQ. The CDR3 runs to 15 residues. Trimming pared 3 bases from V and 1 base from J, leaving 12 bases between. The rearrangement uses TRBV5-1 and TRBJ2-3; maybe TRBD2 (5 bases). This TCR was sampled from a female donor with papillary thyroid cancer or a benign thyroid nodule (not recorded which). Some clones in this sample may be carry-over from other donors' samples. The sequenced sample consisted of blood. This chain's CDR3 is CASSSTGERTDTQYF. The CDR3 DNA sequence: TGCGCCAGCAGCTCGACCGGGGAACGCACAGATACGCAGTATTTT.